One T cell receptor (beta chain) is described in this entry. This sample was taken from a study of cytomegalovirus exposure and HLA in healthy donors. The germline gives CDR1 SGHNT, CDR2 YYREEE (reference sequence). This CDR3 has 17 amino acids. The V gene lost 4 bases and the J gene lost 0 bases, with 17 bases spanning the gap. The PCR contained 60 Vbeta and 13 Jbeta primers. Measured with immunoSEQ multiplex PCR; TCRdb has only the in-frame clones, and not every one. The sample consists of roughly 180,000 clones, about 81% of them appearing once. The rearrangement uses TRBV5-4 and TRBJ2-1; D is perhaps TRBD2 (6 bases). The sequencing input was PBMCs. The clonotype was recovered from a man in his forties in good health and CMV-seronegative. Written as DNA, the CDR3 is TGTGCCAGCAGCCCCGAGGGAGGCCTCAGCTCCTACAATGAGCAGTTCTTC. Translating gives CASSPEGGLSSYNEQFF.